The clone carrying this TCR beta chain was seen once. These data belong to a study of blood T cell repertoires in COVID-19. Trimming took 3 bases from V and 3 from J, leaving 15 bases between them. This CDR3 is built from 14 residues. The germline V gene encodes CDR1 SQVTM and CDR2 ANQGSEA. The assay was immunoSEQ multiplex PCR, and TCRdb's table has in-frame clones only and misses some. Seen here are around 380,000 clones, 87% observed once, and the top ten hold around 1.3%. The chain has TRBV29-1 and TRBJ2-7, with a weak D call TRBD2 (5 bases). The receptor was derived from a man aged 25 to 40 who had recovered from COVID-19. Material: PBMCs or T cells enriched from blood (not recorded which). For the CDR3, the DNA is TGCAGCGTTGAGGGCGCCGGGATCCGCTACGAGCAGTACTTC. Its translation: CSVEGAGIRYEQYF.